Shown below are 9 T cell receptor beta chains from a single sample sequenced in a study of follicular helper T cells after annual influenza vaccination. This table comes from immunoSEQ multiplex PCR, and its TCRdb copy is limited to in-frame clones, with some not included. Here the sample spans about 10,000 clones, approximately 81% being singletons. Noted time point: 2015-2016 season, 7 days after influenza vaccination. Material: CXCR5+ CD38- circulating T follicular helper cells from blood, obtained 7 days after influenza vaccination. Subset: circulating Tfh, non-naive CD4+CXCR5+PD-1+ (ICOS+CD38+ or ICOS-CD38-). These receptor sequences come from an adult who received the influenza vaccine.

The chain has TRBV29-1 and TRBJ2-2; 8 bases map to TRBD1. This CDR3 contains 13 residues. The V segment lost 4 bases and the J segment 6 bases; nucleotides outside the gene matches: 4. Germline V CDR1 and CDR2: SQVTM, ANQGSEA. This chain's CDR3 is CSVGQGAAGELFF. The CDR3 bases are TGCAGCGTTGGGCAGGGGGCGGCCGGGGAGCTGTTTTTT.

The rearrangement joins TRBV7-7 to TRBJ2-2, with TRBD2 identical over 10 bases. V shed 2 bases and J 6 bases; nucleotides not matched to a gene: 6. The CDR3 runs 16 residues. Germline V gene sequence: CDR1 SSHAT, CDR2 FNYEAQ (reference sequence). CDR3 in amino acids: CASSLRSGGASGELFF. CDR3 in DNA: TGTGCCAGCAGCTTAAGGAGCGGGGGGGCCTCCGGGGAGCTGTTTTTT.

J is TRBJ2-1 and V is TRBV7-2, with 7 bases aligning to TRBD2. The CDR3 covers 14 residues. V lost 5 bases to trimming and J lost 8 bases; unmatched junction nucleotides: 9. CDR1 is SGHTA and CDR2 is FQGNSA in the germline V gene. The CDR3 nucleotides read TGTGCCAGCAGCGGGTCGGGGAGGGCCCATGAGCAGTTCTTC. Residues: CASSGSGRAHEQFF.

This clone was seen more than once but under ten times. CDR3 sequence reads: CASSPDGGRRENYGYTF. CDR3 nucleotides: TGTGCCAGCAGTCCCGACGGGGGCCGGAGGGAGAACTATGGCTACACCTTC. This rearrangement joins TRBV27 to TRBJ1-2; TRBD1 might be the D (6 bases). The CDR3 has 17 residues. CDR1 is MNHEY, CDR2 SMNVEV, per germline (reference sequence). V was clipped by 5 bases and J by 2 bases, with 21 bases between them.

The chain is built from TRBV27 and TRBJ1-6; TRBD1 might be the D (5 bases). The germline CDR1 and CDR2 sequences are MNHEY and SMNVEV (reference sequence). The V gene lost 4 bases and the J gene lost 5 bases, with 18 bases spanning the gap. This CDR3 has 17 residues. The CDR3 here is CASSYSSVRGDNSPLHF. CDR3 DNA: TGTGCCAGCAGTTATTCTTCAGTACGGGGGGATAATTCACCCCTCCACTTT.

V and J are TRBV9 and TRBJ1-1, with D possibly matching TRBD1 (6 bases). The CDR3 totals 16 residues. V shed 0 bases and J shed 1 base, with 13 bases lying between them. From germline, CDR1 is SGDLS and CDR2 YYNGEE. The chain's CDR3 is CASSVVGGGENTEAFF. CDR3 sequence (DNA): TGTGCCAGCAGCGTAGTTGGAGGGGGTGAGAACACTGAAGCTTTCTTT.

The chain has TRBV19 and TRBJ1-1, with 7 bases matching TRBD1. Trimming removed 5 bases from V and 4 bases from J; junction bases left unmatched: 7. From germline, CDR1 is LNHDA and CDR2 SQIVND (reference sequence). This CDR3 has 14 residues. The CDR3, as DNA: TGTGCCAGTAGTGGAGACAGGGTCGGCACTGAAGCTTTCTTT. This gives the protein CASSGDRVGTEAFF. The full variable domain, in which reference TRBV19 and TRBJ1-1 provide the parts outside the CDR3, is DGGITQSPKYLFRKEGQNVTLSCEQNLNHDAMYWYRQDPGQGLRLIYYSQIVNDFQKGDIAEGYSVSREKKESFPLTVTSAQKNPTAFYLCASSGDRVGTEAFFGQGTRLTVV.

V is TRBV28 and J is TRBJ2-1, with 7 nucleotides matching TRBD1. The V and J ends lost 6 bases and 3 bases, in that order; junction bases with no gene match: 8. Germline loops: CDR1 MDHEN, CDR2 SYDVKM. This CDR3 has 15 amino acids. This CDR3 is CASRSSGTVYNEQFF. CDR3 DNA: TGTGCCAGCAGATCCTCCGGGACAGTCTACAATGAGCAGTTCTTC. Using reference TRBV28 and TRBJ2-1 for the parts outside the CDR3, the full variable domain is DVKVTQSSRYLVKRTGEKVFLECVQDMDHENMFWYRQDPGLGLRLIYFSYDVKMKEKGDIPEGYSVSREKKERFSLILESASTNQTSMYLCASRSSGTVYNEQFFGPGTRLTVL.

The chain carries TRBV5-4 and TRBJ2-3; D is uncertain. Trimming cost V 4 bases and J 1 base, with 13 bases left between them. Germline CDR1 SGHNT, CDR2 YYREEE (reference sequence). This CDR3 has 15 residues. CDR3 region: CASSPLAVGTDTQYF. Written as DNA, the CDR3 is TGTGCCAGCAGCCCCCTTGCGGTGGGCACAGATACGCAGTATTTT.